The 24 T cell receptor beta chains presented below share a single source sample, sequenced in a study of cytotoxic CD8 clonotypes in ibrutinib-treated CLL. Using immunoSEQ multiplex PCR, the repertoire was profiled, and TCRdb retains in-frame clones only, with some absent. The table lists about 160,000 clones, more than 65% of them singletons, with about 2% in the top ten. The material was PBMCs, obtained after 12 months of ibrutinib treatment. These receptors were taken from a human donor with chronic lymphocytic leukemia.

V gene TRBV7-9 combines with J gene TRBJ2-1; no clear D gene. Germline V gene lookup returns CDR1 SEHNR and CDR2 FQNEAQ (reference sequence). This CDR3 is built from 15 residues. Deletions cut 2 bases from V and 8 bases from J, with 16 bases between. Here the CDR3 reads CASSLSTRGRHEQFF. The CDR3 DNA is TGTGCCAGCAGCTTATCCACCCGCGGCAGGCATGAGCAGTTCTTC. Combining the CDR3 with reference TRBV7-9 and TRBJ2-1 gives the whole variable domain DTGVSQNPRHKITKRGQNVTFRCDPISEHNRLYWYRQTLGQGPEFLTYFQNEAQLEKSRLLSDRFSAERPKGSFSTLEIQRTEQGDSAMYLCASSLSTRGRHEQFFGPGTRLTVL.

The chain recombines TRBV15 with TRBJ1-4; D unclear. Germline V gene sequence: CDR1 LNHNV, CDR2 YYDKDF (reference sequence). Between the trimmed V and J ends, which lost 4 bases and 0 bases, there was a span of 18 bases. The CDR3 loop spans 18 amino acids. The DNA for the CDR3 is TGTGCCACCAGCAACCCAGGCCGGGTGGTGGCAACTAATGAAAAACTGTTTTTT. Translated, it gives CATSNPGRVVATNEKLFF. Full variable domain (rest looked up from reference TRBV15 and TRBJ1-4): DAMVIQNPRYQVTQFGKPVTLSCSQTLNHNVMYWYQQKSSQAPKLLFHYYDKDFNNEADTPDNFQSRRPNTSFCFLDIRSPGLGDTAMYLCATSNPGRVVATNEKLFFGSGTQLSVL.

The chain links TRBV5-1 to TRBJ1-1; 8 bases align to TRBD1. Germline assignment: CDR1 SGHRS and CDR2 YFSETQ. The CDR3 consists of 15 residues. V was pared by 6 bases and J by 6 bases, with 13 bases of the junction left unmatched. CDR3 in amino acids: CASKISGGDSAEAFF. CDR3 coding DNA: TGCGCCAGCAAAATTTCAGGGGGCGACTCGGCTGAAGCTTTCTTT.

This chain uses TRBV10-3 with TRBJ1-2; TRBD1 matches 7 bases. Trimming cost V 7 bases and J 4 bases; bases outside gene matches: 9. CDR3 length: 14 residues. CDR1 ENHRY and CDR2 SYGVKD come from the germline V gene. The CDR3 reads CAINQGGLAYGYTF. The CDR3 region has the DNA TGTGCCATCAACCAGGGGGGCCTGGCCTATGGCTACACCTTC.

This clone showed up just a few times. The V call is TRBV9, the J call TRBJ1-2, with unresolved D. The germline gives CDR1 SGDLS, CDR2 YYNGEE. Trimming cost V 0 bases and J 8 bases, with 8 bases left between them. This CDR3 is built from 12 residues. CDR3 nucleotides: TGTGCCAGCAGCGTAGGGCCAGAGGGCTACACCTTC. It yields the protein CASSVGPEGYTF.

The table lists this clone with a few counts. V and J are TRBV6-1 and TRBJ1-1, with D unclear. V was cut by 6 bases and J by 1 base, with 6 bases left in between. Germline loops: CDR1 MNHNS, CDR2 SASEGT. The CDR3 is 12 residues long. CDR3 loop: CASRIANTEAFF. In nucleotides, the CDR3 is TGTGCCAGCAGGATCGCGAACACTGAAGCTTTCTTT.

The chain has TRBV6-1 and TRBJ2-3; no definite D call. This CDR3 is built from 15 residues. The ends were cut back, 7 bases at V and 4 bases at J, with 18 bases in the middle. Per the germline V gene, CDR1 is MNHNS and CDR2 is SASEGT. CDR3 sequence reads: CASIWSPSSPDTQYF. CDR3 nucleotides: TGTGCCAGCATCTGGAGCCCGTCTAGTCCAGATACGCAGTATTTT.

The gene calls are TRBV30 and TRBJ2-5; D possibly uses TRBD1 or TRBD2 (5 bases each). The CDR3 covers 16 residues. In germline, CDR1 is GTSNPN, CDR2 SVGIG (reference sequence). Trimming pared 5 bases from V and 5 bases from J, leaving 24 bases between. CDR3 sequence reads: CAWAPPRGRPGETQYF. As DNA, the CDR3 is TGTGCCTGGGCACCCCCGAGGGGACGTCCGGGGGAGACCCAGTACTTC. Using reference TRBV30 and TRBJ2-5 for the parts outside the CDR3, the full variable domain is SQTIHQWPATLVQPVGSPLSLECTVEGTSNPNLYWYRQAAGRGLQLLFYSVGIGQISSEVPQNLSASRPQDRQFILSSKKLLLSDSGFYLCAWAPPRGRPGETQYFGPGTRLLVL.

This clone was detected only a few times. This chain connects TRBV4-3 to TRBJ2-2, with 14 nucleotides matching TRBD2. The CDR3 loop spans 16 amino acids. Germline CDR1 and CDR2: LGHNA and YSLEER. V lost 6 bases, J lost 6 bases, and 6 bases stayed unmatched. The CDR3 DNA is TGCGCCAGCAGGGGCGGGACTAGCGGGAGATCCGGGGAGCTGTTTTTT. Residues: CASRGGTSGRSGELFF.

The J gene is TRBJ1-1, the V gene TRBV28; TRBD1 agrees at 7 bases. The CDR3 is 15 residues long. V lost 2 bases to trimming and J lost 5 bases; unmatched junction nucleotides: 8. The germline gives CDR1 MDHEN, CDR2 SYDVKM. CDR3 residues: CASSLPLGGATEAFF. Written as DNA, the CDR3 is TGTGCCAGCAGTTTACCTCTAGGGGGCGCAACTGAAGCTTTCTTT.

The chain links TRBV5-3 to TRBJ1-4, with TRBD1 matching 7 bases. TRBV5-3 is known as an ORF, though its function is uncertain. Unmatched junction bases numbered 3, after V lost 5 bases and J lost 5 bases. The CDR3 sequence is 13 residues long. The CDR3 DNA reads TGTGCCAGAAGAAGGGACAGAAATGAAAAACTGTTTTTT. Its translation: CARRRDRNEKLFF.

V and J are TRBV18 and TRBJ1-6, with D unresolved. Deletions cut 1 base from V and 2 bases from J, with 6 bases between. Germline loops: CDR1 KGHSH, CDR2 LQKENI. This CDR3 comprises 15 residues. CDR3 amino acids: CASSPQGTYNSPLHF. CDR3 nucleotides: TGTGCCAGCTCACCACAGGGAACCTATAATTCACCCCTCCACTTT.

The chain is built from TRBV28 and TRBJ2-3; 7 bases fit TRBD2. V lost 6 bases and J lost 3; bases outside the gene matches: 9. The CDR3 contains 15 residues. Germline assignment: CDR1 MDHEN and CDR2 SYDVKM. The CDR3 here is CASSHAGAGTDTQYF. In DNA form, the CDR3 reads TGTGCCAGCAGCCATGCGGGAGCGGGTACAGATACGCAGTATTTT.

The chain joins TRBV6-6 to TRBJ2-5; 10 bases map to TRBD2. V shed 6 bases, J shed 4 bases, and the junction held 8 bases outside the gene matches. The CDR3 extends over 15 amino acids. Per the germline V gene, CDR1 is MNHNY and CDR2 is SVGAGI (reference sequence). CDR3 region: CASRPAGGRGETQYF. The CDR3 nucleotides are TGTGCCAGCAGACCAGCGGGAGGGCGCGGAGAGACCCAGTACTTC.

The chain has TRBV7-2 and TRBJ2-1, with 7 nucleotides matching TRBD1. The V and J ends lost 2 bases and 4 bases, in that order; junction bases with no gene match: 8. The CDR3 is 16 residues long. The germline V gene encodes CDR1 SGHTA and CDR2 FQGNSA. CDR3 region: CASSLPQGTPYNEQFF. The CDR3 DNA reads TGTGCCAGCAGCTTACCACAGGGGACCCCTTACAATGAGCAGTTCTTC.

The DNA for the CDR3 is TGTGCCAGCAGCTTCTTAGTCGGGACAGGGGGCAAAGAGGGCTACACCTTC. It yields the protein CASSFLVGTGGKEGYTF. The genes are TRBV11-2 and TRBJ1-2; 12 bases align to TRBD1. Germline CDR1 and CDR2: SGHAT and FQNNGV. This CDR3 is built from 17 residues. The ends lost 3 bases at V and 8 bases at J; junction bases unmatched: 13.

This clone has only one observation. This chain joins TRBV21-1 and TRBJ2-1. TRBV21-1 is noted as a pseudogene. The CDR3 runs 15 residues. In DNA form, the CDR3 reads TGTGCCAGCAGCAAAGCTTTTTTGTGGGGGAATGAGCAGTTCTTC. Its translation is CASSKAFLWGNEQFF.

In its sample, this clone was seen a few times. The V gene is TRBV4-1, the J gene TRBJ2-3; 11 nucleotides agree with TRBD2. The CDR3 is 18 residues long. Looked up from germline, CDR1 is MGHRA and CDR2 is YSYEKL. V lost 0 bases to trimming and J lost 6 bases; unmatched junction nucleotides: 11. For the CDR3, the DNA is TGCGCCAGCAGCCAAGAATGGTATAGCGGGGGGGCCCGGGATACGCAGTATTTT. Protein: CASSQEWYSGGARDTQYF.

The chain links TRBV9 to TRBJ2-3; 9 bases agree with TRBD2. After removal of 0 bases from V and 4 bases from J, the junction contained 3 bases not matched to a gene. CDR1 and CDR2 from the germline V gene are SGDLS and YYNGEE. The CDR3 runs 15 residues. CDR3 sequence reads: CASSVVGGGADTQYF. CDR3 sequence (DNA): TGTGCCAGCAGCGTAGTTGGCGGGGGGGCAGATACGCAGTATTTT.

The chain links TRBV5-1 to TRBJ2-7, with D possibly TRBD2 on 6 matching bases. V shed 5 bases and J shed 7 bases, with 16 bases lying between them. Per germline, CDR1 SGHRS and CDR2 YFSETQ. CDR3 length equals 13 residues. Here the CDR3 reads CASSSEGSGEQYF. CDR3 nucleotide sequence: TGCGCCAGCAGTTCGGAGGGGTCAGGGGAGCAGTACTTC.

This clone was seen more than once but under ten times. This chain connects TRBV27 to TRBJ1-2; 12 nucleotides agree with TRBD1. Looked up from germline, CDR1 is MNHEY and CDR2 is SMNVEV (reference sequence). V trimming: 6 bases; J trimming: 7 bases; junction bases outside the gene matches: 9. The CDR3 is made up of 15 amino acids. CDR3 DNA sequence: TGTGCCAGCAGACAACCGGGACAGGGGGCGGGTGGCTACACCTTC. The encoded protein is CASRQPGQGAGGYTF.

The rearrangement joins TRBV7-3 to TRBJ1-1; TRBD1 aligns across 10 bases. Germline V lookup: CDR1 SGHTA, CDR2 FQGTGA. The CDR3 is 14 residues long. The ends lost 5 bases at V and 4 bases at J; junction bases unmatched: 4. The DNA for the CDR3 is TGTGCCAGCAGCCGACAGGGGGCGGGCACTGAAGCTTTCTTT. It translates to CASSRQGAGTEAFF.

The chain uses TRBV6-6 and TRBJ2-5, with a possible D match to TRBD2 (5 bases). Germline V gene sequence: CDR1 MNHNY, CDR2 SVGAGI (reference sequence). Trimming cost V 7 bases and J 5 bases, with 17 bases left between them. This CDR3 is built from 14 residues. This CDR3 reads CASIMTTGGETQYF. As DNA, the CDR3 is TGTGCCAGCATCATGACTACTGGTGGGGAGACCCAGTACTTC.

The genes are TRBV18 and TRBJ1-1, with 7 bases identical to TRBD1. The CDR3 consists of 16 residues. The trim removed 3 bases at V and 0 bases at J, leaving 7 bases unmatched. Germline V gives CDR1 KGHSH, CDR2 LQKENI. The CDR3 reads CASSPGDRIMNTEAFF. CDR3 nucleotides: TGTGCCAGCTCACCCGGGGACAGAATCATGAACACTGAAGCTTTCTTT.